This T cell receptor beta chain stems from a study of blood T cell repertoires in COVID-19. Across the study: Samples taken during acute and convalescent COVID-19 were collected in the United States, Italy and Spain. T cells, B-cell-depleted T cells, or PBMCs supplied cDNA or gDNA.

The CDR3 has 12 residues. Germline lookup yields CDR1 GTSNPN and CDR2 SVGIG (reference sequence). V shed 3 bases and J 7 bases; nucleotides not matched to a gene: 2. Original processing methods: Reference gene primer amplification yielded estimated nucleated cell counts. The data were produced by immunoSEQ multiplex PCR, yet TCRdb's version contains in-frame clones alone and is incomplete. Clone size and V and J calls were adopted from that table, with D and trimming inferred from the DNA. The top ten hold 3.8% of the sample, which has roughly 120,000 clones, around 89% seen once. While infection was still active, Seattle patients were enrolled and then followed longitudinally.

The chain uses TRBV30 and TRBJ1-5, with 8 nucleotides matching TRBD1. This clonotype originated in a woman in her sixties with COVID-19, enrolled during active disease. Sequencing used peripheral blood. The CDR3, as DNA: TGTGCCTGGAGCCCAGGGGGCCAGCCCCAGCATTTT. It encodes CAWSPGGQPQHF.